This T cell receptor (beta chain) emerged from a study of a mutant IDH1 vaccine in newly diagnosed glioma. The assay was immunoSEQ multiplex PCR, and TCRdb's table has in-frame clones only and misses some. Of roughly 35,000 clones detected, 75% appear once; the ten largest clones hold about 8.1%. Documented time point: week 47, end of study. Vaccination used 300 ug of mutant IDH1 20-mer peptide per dose, with topical imiquimod. Concerning this clone: Its matching antigen is unknown.

CDR3 length: 13 residues. Trimming cost V 1 base and J 9 bases, with 9 bases left between them. CDR1 and CDR2 from the germline V gene are SGHNT and YENEEA. The origin of this receptor is a man in his forties with glioma. The chain recombines TRBV11-3 with TRBJ2-2, with a tentative D call TRBD1 (5 bases). Sequencing was performed on PBMCs, taken from a glioma patient whose treatment included an IDH1 peptide vaccine. The CDR3 DNA reads TGTGCCAGCAGCTTAGGGGGCTATAGGGAGCTGTTTTTT. The encoded protein is CASSLGGYRELFF.